The rows below give T cell receptor beta chains drawn from one sample of a study of blood T cell repertoires in COVID-19. Using immunoSEQ multiplex PCR, the repertoire was profiled, and TCRdb retains in-frame clones only, with some absent. Of about 180,000 clones in the sample, approximately 85% were seen once. Sample: PBMCs or T cells enriched from blood (not recorded which). The receptors stem from a man aged 35 to 55 who had recovered from COVID-19. The CDR3 runs from the conserved cysteine through the conserved F or W. The order of the fields is clone size, D gene, V gene, J gene, CDR3 DNA, CDR3 protein. The D gene is left open where the match is weak. Not every row has a clone size; where given, it reads once, few, many or a size class.

-,TRBD2,TRBV19,TRBJ2-1,TGTGCCAGTAGTATCGGGGGGGCTGGTGAGCAGTTCTTC,CASSIGGAGEQFF
-,-,TRBV20-1,TRBJ1-3,TGCAGTGCCGTTCTAGATCCCACCATATATTTT,CSAVLDPTIYF
-,TRBD1,TRBV11-2,TRBJ2-5,TGTGCCAGCAGCCGCGGGACAGGGTACCAAGAGACCCAGTACTTC,CASSRGTGYQETQYF
-,-,TRBV12-5,TRBJ1-2,TGTGCTAGTGGTTTGGCTATAGGGGCTGATTATGGCTACACCTTC,CASGLAIGADYGYTF
-,TRBD1,TRBV5-4,TRBJ1-3,TGTGCCAGCAGCTCTCCGACAGGGGTAGGAAACACCATATATTTT,CASSSPTGVGNTIYF
many,TRBD2,TRBV4-1,TRBJ2-1,TGCGCCAGCAGCCAAGGATTCGGTGGGGCTAGCGGGAGGGGCTCCAATGAGCAGTTCTTC,CASSQGFGGASGRGSNEQFF
-,TRBD2,TRBV9,TRBJ2-1,TGTGCCAGCAGCGTGCGGGAGGGGTGGTACAATGAGCAGTTCTTC,CASSVREGWYNEQFF
-,TRBD2,TRBV28,TRBJ2-4,TGTGCCACCAGCCTCGGCGCTAGCGGTACCAAAAACATTCAGTACTTC,CATSLGASGTKNIQYF
-,-,TRBV5-1,TRBJ2-7,TGCGCCAGCAGCGTGGACGGCTCCTACGAGCAGTACTTC,CASSVDGSYEQYF
-,-,TRBV9,TRBJ1-5,TGTGCCAGCAGCCAAGGGCCGGAGGGGTATCAGCCCCAGCATTTT,CASSQGPEGYQPQHF